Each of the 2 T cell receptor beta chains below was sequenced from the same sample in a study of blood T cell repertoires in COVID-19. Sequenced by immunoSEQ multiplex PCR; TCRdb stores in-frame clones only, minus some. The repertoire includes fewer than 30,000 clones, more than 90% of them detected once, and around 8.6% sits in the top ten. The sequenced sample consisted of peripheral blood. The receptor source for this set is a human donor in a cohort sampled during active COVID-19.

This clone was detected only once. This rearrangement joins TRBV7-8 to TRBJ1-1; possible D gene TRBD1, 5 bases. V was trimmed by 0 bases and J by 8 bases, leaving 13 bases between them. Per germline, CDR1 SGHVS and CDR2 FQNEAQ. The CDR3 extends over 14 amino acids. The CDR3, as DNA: TGTGCCAGCAGCTTAGCACGCGGGACCTTAGAAGCTTTCTTT. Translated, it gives CASSLARGTLEAFF.

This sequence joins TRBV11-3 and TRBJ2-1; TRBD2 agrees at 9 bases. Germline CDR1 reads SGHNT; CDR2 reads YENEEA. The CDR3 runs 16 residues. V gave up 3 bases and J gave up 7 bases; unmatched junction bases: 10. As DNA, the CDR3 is TGTGCCAGCAGCTTGGGTAATAGCGGGAGTAGGAATGAGCAGTTCTTC. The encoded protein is CASSLGNSGSRNEQFF.